The source of this T cell receptor (beta chain) is a study of siplizumab effects on memory and regulatory T cells. Study conclusions and caveats: Major contributors to the alloresponse seemed to be naive T cells, which also appeared more diverse than memory cells. Assignment to unstimulated subsets succeeded for only a minor fraction of the alloreactive clones. Researchers could not give a naive or memory phenotype to roughly 80-97% of proliferating CD4+ or CD8+ clones.

The repertoire was sequenced with immunoSEQ multiplex PCR; TCRdb's copy has only in-frame clones and lacks some. The sample holds about 56,000 clones; around 97% are singletons and the top ten take 0.9% to 1.2%. Germline loops: CDR1 MDHEN, CDR2 SYDVKM. V lost 3 bases, J lost 7 bases, and 13 bases lay in between. CDR3 length: 15 amino acids. Comments on this clone: Its antigen is unknown.

Naive, memory, effector memory and TEMRA subsets, all unstimulated, were sequenced in three donor pairs. The chain employs TRBV28 and TRBJ1-6; possibly TRBD1 for D (6 bases). Sequenced material: naive CD8+ T cells sorted from blood. This TCR was sampled from a human donor in good health. CDR3 DNA: TGTGCCAGCAGTTTCTTCGCAGGGACAAATTCACCCCTCCACTTT. It is translated as CASSFFAGTNSPLHF.